Listed below are T cell receptor beta chains from one sample, sequenced in a study of cytomegalovirus exposure and HLA in healthy donors. The repertoire was sequenced with immunoSEQ multiplex PCR; TCRdb's copy has only in-frame clones and lacks some. The data show approximately 100,000 clones, 65% to 75% seen once. The sequenced sample consisted of PBMCs. These receptors all stem from a man aged 35-49 years in good health and CMV-seropositive. CDR3s include the opening cysteine and the closing phenylalanine or tryptophan. The D gene is left open where the match is weak. Size is omitted from some rows. Given values are once, few, many or a class for expanded clones.

CDR3 DNA,CDR3 protein,V gene,clone size,J gene,D gene
TGCGCCAGCAGCTACTCGGGCACCGGGGAGCTGTTTTTT,CASSYSGTGELFF,TRBV5-1,.,TRBJ2-2,.
TGTGCCAGTGCACAGGGGGCGATGCAGCCCCAGCATTTT,CASAQGAMQPQHF,TRBV7-9,few,TRBJ1-5,TRBD1
TGTGCCTGGAAGGTTAGTCGGGCAGATACGCAGTATTTT,CAWKVSRADTQYF,TRBV30,.,TRBJ2-3,.
TGTGCCTGGAGTGTATCGGGGGGCGGCGGCTACACCTTC,CAWSVSGGGGYTF,TRBV30,once,TRBJ1-2,.
TGTGCCAGCGAGAAGACAGGGGGCTCCCTATCGCAGTTCTTC,CASEKTGGSLSQFF,TRBV2,few,TRBJ2-1,TRBD1
TGTGCCAGCAGTACGGGGGGACTAGAGTCGGGTGAGCAGTTCTTC,CASSTGGLESGEQFF,TRBV28,.,TRBJ2-1,TRBD2
TGTGCCAGTACCGGGGGCGGGGGAAGCAATGAGCAGTTCTTC,CASTGGGGSNEQFF,TRBV19,.,TRBJ2-1,.
TGTGCCAGCAGTGAGGCAGCGAACTATGGCTACACCTTC,CASSEAANYGYTF,TRBV2,.,TRBJ1-2,.
TGCGCCAGCAGCCTCCGGGAAACCTGGATTTCTGGAAACACCATATATTTT,CASSLRETWISGNTIYF,TRBV4-1,.,TRBJ1-3,.
TGTGCCAGCAGCGGTAGGGGGCGAGGGGAGACCCAGTACTTC,CASSGRGRGETQYF,TRBV9,.,TRBJ2-5,TRBD1
TGCGCCAGCAGCCAGCTAGCGGGAGTCCCCAATGAGCAGTTCTTC,CASSQLAGVPNEQFF,TRBV4-3,.,TRBJ2-1,TRBD2
TGTGCCAGCAGTGACAGGGTTGGAGTTGGCGAGCAGTACTTC,CASSDRVGVGEQYF,TRBV6-5,.,TRBJ2-7,TRBD1
TGTGCCAGCACGTTGACAGCTTATAGCAATCAGCCCCAGCATTTT,CASTLTAYSNQPQHF,TRBV27,.,TRBJ1-5,.
TGTGCCAGCAAGTCTCAGGAAGTCGACGGAAACACCATATATTTT,CASKSQEVDGNTIYF,TRBV13,once,TRBJ1-3,.
TGCGCCAGCAGTGATCGGTTCGTCTTGGAGTCTAACTATGGCTACACCTTC,CASSDRFVLESNYGYTF,TRBV10-2,.,TRBJ1-2,.
TGTGCCTGGACCCGAGACAGGGCAAATGAGCAGCACTTC,CAWTRDRANEQHF,TRBV30,.,TRBJ2-7,TRBD1
TGTGCCATCAATTTTAGTCGGGAGGGCCCCAATGAGCAGTTCTTC,CAINFSREGPNEQFF,TRBV10-3,.,TRBJ2-1,TRBD2
TGTGCCAGTAGTATCTCGTTCAGCTCCTACAATGAGCAGTTCTTC,CASSISFSSYNEQFF,TRBV19,.,TRBJ2-1,.
TGCAGCGTTCAAGAGGGGCATGAGCAGTTCTTC,CSVQEGHEQFF,TRBV29-1,.,TRBJ2-1,.
TGTGCCAGCAGTTACCGGGGGGGGGACACTGAAGCTTTCTTT,CASSYRGGDTEAFF,TRBV6-6,.,TRBJ1-1,.
TGTGCCAGTAGTATGTCAGGCGGGAGCACAGATACGCAGTATTTT,CASSMSGGSTDTQYF,TRBV19,.,TRBJ2-3,.
TGTGCCAGCAGCGGAGTAGGGGTGGGAAACACCATATATTTT,CASSGVGVGNTIYF,TRBV9,.,TRBJ1-3,.
TGTGCCAGCAGAAGCCGGGACTCGGGGGAGCTGTTTTTT,CASRSRDSGELFF,TRBV5-4,.,TRBJ2-2,.
TGTGCCAGCAGTTTGGGGACAGGAGTTTCTGGGGCCAACGTCCTGACTTTC,CASSLGTGVSGANVLTF,TRBV28,.,TRBJ2-6,TRBD1